This T cell receptor (beta chain) was identified in a study of blood T cell repertoires in COVID-19. TCRdb's copy holds only in-frame clones and misses some; the assay was immunoSEQ multiplex PCR. The sample comprises about 140,000 clones, 84% of which are singletons, and 5.5% to 8% rests with the top ten. With V trimmed by 4 bases and J by 12 bases, 15 bases remained unmatched. This CDR3 comprises 16 residues. CDR1 is LNHNV and CDR2 is YYDKDF in the germline V gene (reference sequence). This clone has a handful of counts. This sequence originates from a human donor in a cohort sampled during active COVID-19. The material sequenced was peripheral blood. This chain joins TRBV15 and TRBJ1-6, with 7 bases fitting TRBD1. This chain's CDR3 is CATSKSPPHTGEPLHF. The CDR3 DNA reads TGTGCCACCAGCAAGTCCCCGCCTCACACAGGGGAACCCCTCCACTTT.